This T cell receptor beta chain was observed in a study of tumor-infiltrating lymphocytes in primary liver carcinoma. Study overall: Sequencing of the samples generated roughly 3.5 to 7.13 million productive TCRbeta reads, with similar yields across tissue types.

Joint extraction of RNA and DNA used 20-30 mg of bulk tissue that was unsorted. Surgical resection was the treatment these patients received for primary liver carcinoma. Notes on this clonotype: One junction end does not reproduce the germline sequence, and a read error may be involved.

A primer in the constant region served to generate TCR beta cDNA from 500 ng of total RNA. Libraries of TCR beta came from three nested multiplex PCR rounds with slightly modified ARM-PCR. Primers for the first two PCR rounds were TRBV1-TRBV30 forward primers and a C-beta reverse primer (roughly 10 cycles per round). One entry per CDR3 protein results from TCRdb running MiXCR on the multiplex PCR reads. The sample contains 85,000 to 100,000 distinct CDR3 sequences, about 70% of which appear only once. From germline, CDR1 is LNHDA and CDR2 SQIVND (reference sequence). This CDR3 spans 16 amino acids. The TCR was taken from a man between 40 and 49 years old with primary liver carcinoma and hepatitis B virus infection. The sequencing sample was made of tumor-adjacent normal liver tissue. The chain joins TRBV19 to TRBJ2-6, with D possibly TRBD1 on 5 matching bases. The CDR3 DNA is TGTGCCAGTAATGCCAGGACAATGTCTGGGGCCAACGTCTTGACTTTC. Translated, it gives CASNARTMSGANVLTF.